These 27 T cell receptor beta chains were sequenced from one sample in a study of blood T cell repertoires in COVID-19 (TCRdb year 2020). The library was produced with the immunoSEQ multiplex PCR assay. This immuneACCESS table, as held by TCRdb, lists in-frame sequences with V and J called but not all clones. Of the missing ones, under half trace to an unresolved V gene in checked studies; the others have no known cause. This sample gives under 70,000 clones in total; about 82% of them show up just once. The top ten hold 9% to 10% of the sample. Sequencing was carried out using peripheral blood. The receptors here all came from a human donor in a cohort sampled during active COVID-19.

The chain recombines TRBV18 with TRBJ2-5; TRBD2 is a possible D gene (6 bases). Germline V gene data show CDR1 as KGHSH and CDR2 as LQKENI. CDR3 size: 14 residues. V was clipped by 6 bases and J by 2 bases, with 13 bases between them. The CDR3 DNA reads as TGTGCCAGCTCCCAGCCCCGGGAGCAAGAGACCCAGTACTTC. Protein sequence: CASSQPREQETQYF.

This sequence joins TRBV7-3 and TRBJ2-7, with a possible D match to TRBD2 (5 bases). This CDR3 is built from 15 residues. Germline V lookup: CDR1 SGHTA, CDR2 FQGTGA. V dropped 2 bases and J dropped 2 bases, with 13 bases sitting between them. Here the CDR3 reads CASSLRAVVTYEQYF. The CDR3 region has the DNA TGTGCCAGCAGCTTACGAGCGGTCGTTACCTACGAGCAGTACTTC. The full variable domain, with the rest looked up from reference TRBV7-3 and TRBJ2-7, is GAGVSQTPSNKVTEKGKYVELRCDPISGHTALYWYRQSLGQGPEFLIYFQGTGAADDSGLPNDRFFAVRPEGSVSTLKIQRTERGDSAVYLCASSLRAVVTYEQYFGPGTRLTVT.

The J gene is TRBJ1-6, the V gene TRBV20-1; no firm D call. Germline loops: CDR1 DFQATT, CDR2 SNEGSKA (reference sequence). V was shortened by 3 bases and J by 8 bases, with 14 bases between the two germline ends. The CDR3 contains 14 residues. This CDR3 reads CSASGLRSDSPLHF. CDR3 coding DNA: TGCAGTGCTAGTGGTCTCAGGTCGGATTCACCCCTCCACTTT.

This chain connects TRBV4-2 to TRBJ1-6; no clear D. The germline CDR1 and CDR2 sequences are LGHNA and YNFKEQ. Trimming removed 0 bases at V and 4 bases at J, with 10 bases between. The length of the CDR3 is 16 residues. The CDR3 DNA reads TGTGCCAGCAGCCAAGATCACAACAAGTATAATTCACCCCTCCACTTT. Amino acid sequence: CASSQDHNKYNSPLHF.

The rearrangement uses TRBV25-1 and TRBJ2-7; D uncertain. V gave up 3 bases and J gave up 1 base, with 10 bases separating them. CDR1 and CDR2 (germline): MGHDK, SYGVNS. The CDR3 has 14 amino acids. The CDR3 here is CASSDVGSSYEQYF. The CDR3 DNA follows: TGTGCCAGCAGTGATGTCGGGTCTTCCTACGAGCAGTACTTC.

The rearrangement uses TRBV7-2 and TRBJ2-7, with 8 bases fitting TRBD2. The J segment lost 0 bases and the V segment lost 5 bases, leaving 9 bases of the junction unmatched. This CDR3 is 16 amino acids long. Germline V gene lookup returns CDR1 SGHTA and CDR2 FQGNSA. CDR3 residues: CASSLSGAGGSYEQYF. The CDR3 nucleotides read TGTGCCAGCAGCCTTAGTGGTGCGGGAGGCTCCTACGAGCAGTACTTC.

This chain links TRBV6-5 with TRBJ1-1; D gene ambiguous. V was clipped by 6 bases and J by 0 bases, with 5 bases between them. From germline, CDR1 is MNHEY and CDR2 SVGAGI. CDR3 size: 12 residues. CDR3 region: CASRELNTEAFF. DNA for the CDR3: TGTGCCAGCAGAGAGTTGAACACTGAAGCTTTCTTT.

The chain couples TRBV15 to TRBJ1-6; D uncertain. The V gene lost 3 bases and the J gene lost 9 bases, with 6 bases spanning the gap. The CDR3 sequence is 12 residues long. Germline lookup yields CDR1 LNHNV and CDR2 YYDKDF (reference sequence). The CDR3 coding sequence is TGTGCCACCAGCAGTACGAGTTCACCCCTCCACTTT. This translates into CATSSTSSPLHF.

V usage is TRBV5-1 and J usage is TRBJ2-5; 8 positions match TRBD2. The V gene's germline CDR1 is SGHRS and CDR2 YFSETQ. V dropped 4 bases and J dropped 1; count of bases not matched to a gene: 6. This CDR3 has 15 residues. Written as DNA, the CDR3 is TGCGCCAGCAGCACCTTAGCGGGATCCCAAGAGACCCAGTACTTC. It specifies CASSTLAGSQETQYF.

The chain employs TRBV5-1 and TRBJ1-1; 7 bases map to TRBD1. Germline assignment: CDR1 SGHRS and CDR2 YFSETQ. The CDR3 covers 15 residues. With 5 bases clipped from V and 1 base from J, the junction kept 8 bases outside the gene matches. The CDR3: CASRLARTGNTEAFF. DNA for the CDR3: TGCGCCAGCAGGCTTGCCCGGACAGGGAACACTGAAGCTTTCTTT.

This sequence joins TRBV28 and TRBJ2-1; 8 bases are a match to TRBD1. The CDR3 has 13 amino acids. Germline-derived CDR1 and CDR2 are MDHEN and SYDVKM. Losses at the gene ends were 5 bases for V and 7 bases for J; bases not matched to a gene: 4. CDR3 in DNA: TGTGCCAGCAGTGGCAGGGGGCGGAATGAGCAGTTCTTC. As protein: CASSGRGRNEQFF.

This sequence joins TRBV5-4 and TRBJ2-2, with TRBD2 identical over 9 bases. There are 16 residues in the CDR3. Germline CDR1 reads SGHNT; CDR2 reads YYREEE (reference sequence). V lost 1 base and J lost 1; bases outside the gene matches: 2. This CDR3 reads CASSLKLAGNTGELFF. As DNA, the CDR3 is TGTGCCAGCAGCTTGAAACTAGCGGGGAACACCGGGGAGCTGTTTTTT.

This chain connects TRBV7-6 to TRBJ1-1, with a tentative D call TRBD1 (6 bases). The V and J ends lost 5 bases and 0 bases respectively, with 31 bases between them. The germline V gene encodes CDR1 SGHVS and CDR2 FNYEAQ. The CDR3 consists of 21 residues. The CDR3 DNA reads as TGTGCCAGCAGCCAGGGCGTGGCGGGGGGCGAGCTGCTTTTGTTGAACACTGAAGCTTTCTTT. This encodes CASSQGVAGGELLLLNTEAFF.

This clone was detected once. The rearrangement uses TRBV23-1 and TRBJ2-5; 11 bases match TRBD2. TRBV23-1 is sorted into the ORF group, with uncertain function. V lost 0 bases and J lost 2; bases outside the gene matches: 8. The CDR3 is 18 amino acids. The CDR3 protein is CASSQSWLAGGFQETQYF. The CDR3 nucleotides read TGCGCCAGCAGTCAATCGTGGCTAGCGGGAGGATTTCAAGAGACCCAGTACTTC.

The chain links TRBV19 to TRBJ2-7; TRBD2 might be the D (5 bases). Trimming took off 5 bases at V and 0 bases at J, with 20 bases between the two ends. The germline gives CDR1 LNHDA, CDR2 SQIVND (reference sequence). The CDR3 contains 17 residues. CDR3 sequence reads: CASSSPSSGDRSYEQYF. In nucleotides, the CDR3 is TGTGCCAGTAGTTCCCCCAGCAGCGGAGACCGCTCCTACGAGCAGTACTTC.

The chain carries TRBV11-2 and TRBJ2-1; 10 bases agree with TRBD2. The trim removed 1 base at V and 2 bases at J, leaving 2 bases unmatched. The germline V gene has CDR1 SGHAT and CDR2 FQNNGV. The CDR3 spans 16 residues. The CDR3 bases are TGTGCCAGCAGCTTAGTGAGCGGGAGGGCCTACAATGAGCAGTTCTTC. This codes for CASSLVSGRAYNEQFF.

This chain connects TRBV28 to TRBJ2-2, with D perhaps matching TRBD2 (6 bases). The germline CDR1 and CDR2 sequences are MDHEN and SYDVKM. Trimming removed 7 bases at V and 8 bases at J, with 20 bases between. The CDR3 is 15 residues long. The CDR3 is CASTLSSGAAGELFF. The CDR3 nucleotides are TGTGCCAGCACCCTAAGCTCGGGAGCGGCAGGGGAGCTGTTTTTT.

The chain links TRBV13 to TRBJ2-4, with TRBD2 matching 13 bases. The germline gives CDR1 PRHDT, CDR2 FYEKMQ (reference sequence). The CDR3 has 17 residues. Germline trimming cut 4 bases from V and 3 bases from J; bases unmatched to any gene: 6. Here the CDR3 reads CASSSQGLAGVKNIQYF. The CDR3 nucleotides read TGTGCCAGCAGCTCCCAAGGACTAGCGGGAGTCAAAAACATTCAGTACTTC.

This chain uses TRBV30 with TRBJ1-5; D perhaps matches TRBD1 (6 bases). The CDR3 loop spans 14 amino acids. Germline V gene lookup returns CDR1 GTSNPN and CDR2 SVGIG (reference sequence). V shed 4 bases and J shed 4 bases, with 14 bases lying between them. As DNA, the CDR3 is TGTGCCTGGACCCCGGGGGGCGGTAATCAGCCCCAGCATTTT. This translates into CAWTPGGGNQPQHF.

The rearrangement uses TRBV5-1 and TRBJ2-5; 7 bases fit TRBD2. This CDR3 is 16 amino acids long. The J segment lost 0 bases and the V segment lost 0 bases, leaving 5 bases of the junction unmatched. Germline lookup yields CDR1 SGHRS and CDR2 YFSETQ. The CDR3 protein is CASSLAGTTNQETQYF. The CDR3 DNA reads TGCGCCAGCAGCTTGGCCGGGACTACGAACCAAGAGACCCAGTACTTC. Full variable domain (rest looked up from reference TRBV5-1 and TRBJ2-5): KAGVTQTPRYLIKTRGQQVTLSCSPISGHRSVSWYQQTPGQGLQFLFEYFSETQRNKGNFPGRFSGRQFSNSRSEMNVSTLELGDSALYLCASSLAGTTNQETQYFGPGTRLLVL.

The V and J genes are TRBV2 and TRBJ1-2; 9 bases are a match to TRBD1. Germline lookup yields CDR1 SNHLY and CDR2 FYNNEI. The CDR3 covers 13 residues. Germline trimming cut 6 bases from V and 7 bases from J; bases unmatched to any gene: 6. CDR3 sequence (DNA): TGTGCCAGCAGGGGGACAGGGACGGGTGGCTACACCTTC. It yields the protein CASRGTGTGGYTF. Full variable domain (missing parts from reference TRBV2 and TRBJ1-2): EPEVTQTPSHQVTQMGQEVILRCVPISNHLYFYWYRQILGQKVEFLVSFYNNEISEKSEIFDDQFSVERPDGSNFTLKIRSTKLEDSAMYFCASRGTGTGGYTFGSGTRLTVV.

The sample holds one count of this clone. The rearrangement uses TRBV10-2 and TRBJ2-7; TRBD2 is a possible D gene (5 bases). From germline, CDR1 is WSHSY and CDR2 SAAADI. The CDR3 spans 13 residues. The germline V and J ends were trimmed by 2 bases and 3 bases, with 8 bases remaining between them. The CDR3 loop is CASSEGGYYEQYF. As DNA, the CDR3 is TGCGCCAGCAGTGAGGGCGGGTACTACGAGCAGTACTTC.

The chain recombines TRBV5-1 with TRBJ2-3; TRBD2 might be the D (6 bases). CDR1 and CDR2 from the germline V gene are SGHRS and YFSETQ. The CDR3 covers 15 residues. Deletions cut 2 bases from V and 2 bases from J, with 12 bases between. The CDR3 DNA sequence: TGCGCCAGCAGCTTAGCGGAGGGCCTCACAGATACGCAGTATTTT. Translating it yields CASSLAEGLTDTQYF.

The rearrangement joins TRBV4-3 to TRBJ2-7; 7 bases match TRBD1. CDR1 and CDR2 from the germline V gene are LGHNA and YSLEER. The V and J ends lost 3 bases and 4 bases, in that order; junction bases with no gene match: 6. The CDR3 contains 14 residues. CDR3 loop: CASSHRQGPYEQYF. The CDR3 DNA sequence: TGCGCCAGCAGCCACCGACAGGGACCTTACGAGCAGTACTTC.

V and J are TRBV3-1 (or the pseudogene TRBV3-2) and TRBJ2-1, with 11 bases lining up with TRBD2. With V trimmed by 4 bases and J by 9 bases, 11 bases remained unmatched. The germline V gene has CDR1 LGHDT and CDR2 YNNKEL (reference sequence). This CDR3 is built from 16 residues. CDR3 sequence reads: CASSLLSGRASAEQFF. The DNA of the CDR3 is TGTGCCAGCAGCCTACTTAGCGGGAGGGCCTCCGCTGAGCAGTTCTTC.

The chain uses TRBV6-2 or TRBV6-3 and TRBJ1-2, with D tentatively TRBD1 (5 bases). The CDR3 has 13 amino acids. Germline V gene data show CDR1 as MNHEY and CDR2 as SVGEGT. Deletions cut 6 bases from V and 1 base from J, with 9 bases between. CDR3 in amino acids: CASSPDSNYGYTF. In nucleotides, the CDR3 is TGTGCCAGCAGCCCCGACAGTAACTATGGCTACACCTTC.

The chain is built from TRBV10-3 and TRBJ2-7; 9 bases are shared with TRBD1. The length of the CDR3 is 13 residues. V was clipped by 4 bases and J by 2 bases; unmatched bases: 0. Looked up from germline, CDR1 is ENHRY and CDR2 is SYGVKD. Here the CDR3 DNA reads TGTGCCATCAGTGGACAGGGGGCCTACGAGCAGTACTTC. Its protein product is CAISGQGAYEQYF.